This T cell receptor (beta chain) emerged from a study of T cell changes during pregnancy in multiple sclerosis. CDR3 size: 14 residues. The germline V gene encodes CDR1 SGHNT and CDR2 YYREEE (reference sequence). V lost 4 bases, J lost 2 bases, and 12 bases lay in between. Assay used: immunoSEQ multiplex PCR; TCRdb lists only in-frame clones, some missing. The sample lists 50,000 to 60,000 clones; 80% to 95% were seen once. Sequenced here: CD4+ T cells from peripheral blood mononuclear cells, sampled after pregnancy. The sequence was collected from a female donor in good health, enrolled as a control in a pregnancy study. The gene calls are TRBV5-4 and TRBJ1-2; D call uncertain. CDR3: CASSPLAGNYGYTF. CDR3 sequence (DNA): TGTGCCAGCAGCCCCCTCGCCGGGAACTATGGCTACACCTTC.